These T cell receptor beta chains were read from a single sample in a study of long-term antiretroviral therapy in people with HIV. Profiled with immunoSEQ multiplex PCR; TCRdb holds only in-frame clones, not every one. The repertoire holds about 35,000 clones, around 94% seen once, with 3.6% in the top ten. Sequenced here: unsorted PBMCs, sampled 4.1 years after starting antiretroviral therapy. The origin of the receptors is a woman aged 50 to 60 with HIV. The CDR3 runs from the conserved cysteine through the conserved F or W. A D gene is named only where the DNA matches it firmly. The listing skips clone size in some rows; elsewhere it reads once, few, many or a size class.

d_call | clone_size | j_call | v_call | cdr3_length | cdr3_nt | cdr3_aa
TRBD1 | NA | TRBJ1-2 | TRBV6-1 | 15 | TGTGCCAGCAGTGGGATGAACAGGGGGAACTATGGCTACACCTTC | CASSGMNRGNYGYTF
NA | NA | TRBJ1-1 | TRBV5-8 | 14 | TGTGCCAGCAGCTTGGTTTCTGAGAACACTGAAGCTTTCTTT | CASSLVSENTEAFF
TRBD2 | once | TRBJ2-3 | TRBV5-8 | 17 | TGTGCCAGCAGCTTGGAGGGACTAGCGGGGGGGCCAGATACGCAGTATTTT | CASSLEGLAGGPDTQYF
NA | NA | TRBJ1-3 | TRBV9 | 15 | TGTGCCAGCAGCATCGGGACGGCCTCTGGAAACACCATATATTTT | CASSIGTASGNTIYF
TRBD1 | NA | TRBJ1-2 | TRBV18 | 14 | TGTGCCAGCTCACCTCGCTCAGGGGGCTATGGCTACACCTTC | CASSPRSGGYGYTF
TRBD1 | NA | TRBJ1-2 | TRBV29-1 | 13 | TGCAGCGTTTTTACCGGGACAGCCTATGGCTACACCTTC | CSVFTGTAYGYTF
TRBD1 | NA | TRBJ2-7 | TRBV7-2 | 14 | TGTGCCAGCAGCTCCGGGACAGGAACCTACGAGCAGTACTTC | CASSSGTGTYEQYF
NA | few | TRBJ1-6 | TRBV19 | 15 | TGTGCCAGCCGGGTCTTACAGGTGTATAATTCACCCCTCCACTTT | CASRVLQVYNSPLHF
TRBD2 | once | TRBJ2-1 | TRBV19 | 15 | TGTGCCAGTAGTATTATGAGCGGGGGATACAATGAGCAGTTCTTC | CASSIMSGGYNEQFF
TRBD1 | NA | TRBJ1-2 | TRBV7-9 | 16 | TGTGCCAGCAGCCTAGTCCAGACGCCAGGGGGGTATGGCTACACCTTC | CASSLVQTPGGYGYTF
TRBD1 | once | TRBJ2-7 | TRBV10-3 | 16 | TGTGCCATCAGTGTGCTACCGGGACAGGGCACGGACGAGCAGTACTTC | CAISVLPGQGTDEQYF
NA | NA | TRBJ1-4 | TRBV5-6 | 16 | TGTGCCAGCAGCGTCTTATCAAGGGGGACTAATGAAAAACTGTTTTTT | CASSVLSRGTNEKLFF
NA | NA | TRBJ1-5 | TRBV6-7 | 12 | TGTGCCAGCAGTTATCCGGAAATGCCCCAGCATTTT | CASSYPEMPQHF
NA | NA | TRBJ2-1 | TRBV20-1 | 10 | TGCAGTGCTCAGGGCAATGAGCAGTTCTTC | CSAQGNEQFF
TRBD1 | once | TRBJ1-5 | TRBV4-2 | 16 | TGTGCCAGCAGCCAAGCGGACAGGGGGCGCGGTCAGCCCCAGCATTTT | CASSQADRGRGQPQHF
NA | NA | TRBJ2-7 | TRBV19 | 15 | TGTGCCAGTAGTACCCGGAGTTCAGGGATATGGGAGCAGTACTTC | CASSTRSSGIWEQYF
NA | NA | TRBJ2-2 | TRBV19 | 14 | TGTGCCAGTAGTACCGGGTACACCACCGGGGAGCTGTTTTTT | CASSTGYTTGELFF
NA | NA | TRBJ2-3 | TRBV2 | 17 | TGTGCCAGCAGTGAAGCACGGTCAGCCTTCCACACAGATACGCAGTATTTT | CASSEARSAFHTDTQYF
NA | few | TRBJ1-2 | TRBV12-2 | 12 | TGTGCAAGTCGCTTGGAGGGAAATGGCTACACCTTC | CASRLEGNGYTF
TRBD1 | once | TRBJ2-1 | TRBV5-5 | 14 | TGTGCCAGCGGGGATTCGACAGGGGGCAATGAGCAGTTCTTC | CASGDSTGGNEQFF
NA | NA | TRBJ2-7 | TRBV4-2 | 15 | TGTGCCAGCAGCCAAGTCGGCGGAGGGGGCTACGAGCAGTACTTC | CASSQVGGGGYEQYF
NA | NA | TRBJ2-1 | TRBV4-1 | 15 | TGCGCCAGCACCCGGACGGGCGGGCCCTACAATGAGCAGTTCTTC | CASTRTGGPYNEQFF
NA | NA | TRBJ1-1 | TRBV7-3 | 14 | TGTGCCAGCAGCTTACAGGGGAGGGAGACTGAAGCTTTCTTT | CASSLQGRETEAFF
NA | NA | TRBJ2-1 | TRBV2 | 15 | TGTGCCAGCAGTGAAGATAGGGCCGCCTACAATGAGCAGTTCTTC | CASSEDRAAYNEQFF
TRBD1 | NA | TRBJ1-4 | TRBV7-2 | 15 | TGTGCCAGCAGCTTAGGGGCAGGGGGCAGTGAAAAACTGTTTTTT | CASSLGAGGSEKLFF
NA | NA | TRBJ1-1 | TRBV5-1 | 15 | TGCGCCAGCAGCTTGTTGGGGGCCCCGAGCACTGAAGCTTTCTTT | CASSLLGAPSTEAFF
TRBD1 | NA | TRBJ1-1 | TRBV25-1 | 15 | TGTGCCAGCAGTCAGACCGGGACAGGGGGCCCTAGGGCTTTCTTT | CASSQTGTGGPRAFF
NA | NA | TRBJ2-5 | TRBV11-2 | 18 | TGTGCCAGCAGCTTAAAGGCGGGGACAGAAGTATTCAGAGAGACCCAGTACTTC | CASSLKAGTEVFRETQYF
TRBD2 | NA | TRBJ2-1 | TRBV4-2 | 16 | TGTGCCAGCAGCCAGTTTAGCGGGGGGGCCTACAATGAGCAGTTCTTC | CASSQFSGGAYNEQFF
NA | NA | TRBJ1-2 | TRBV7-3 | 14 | TGTGCCAGCAGCCCCAACGCAGGGGCCGGGGGCTACACCTTC | CASSPNAGAGGYTF
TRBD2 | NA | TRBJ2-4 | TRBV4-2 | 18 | TGTGCCAGCAGCGGACTAGCGGGGGAGCTGGGGGCCAAAAACATTCAGTACTTC | CASSGLAGELGAKNIQYF
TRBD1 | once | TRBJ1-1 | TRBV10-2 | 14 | TGCGCCAGCAGTTTCCTCTTACAGGGGCGGGAAGCTTTCTTT | CASSFLLQGREAFF
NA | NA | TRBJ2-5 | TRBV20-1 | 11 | TGCAGTGCCGGCAGGGGTGAGACCCAGTACTTC | CSAGRGETQYF
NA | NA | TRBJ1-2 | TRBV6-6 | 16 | TGTGCCAGCAGTTACTTGCTTGGCTCTCTGGACTATGGCTACACCTTC | CASSYLLGSLDYGYTF
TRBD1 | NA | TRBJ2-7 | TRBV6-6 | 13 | TGTGCCAGCAGTGGACAGGGGTCCTACGAGCAGTACTTC | CASSGQGSYEQYF
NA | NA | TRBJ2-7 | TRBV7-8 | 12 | TGTGCCAGCAGCTCGCGCTGGTACGAGCAGTACTTC | CASSSRWYEQYF
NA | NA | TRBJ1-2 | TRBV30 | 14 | TGTGCCTGGAGTCCTAACACCCATAACTATGGCTACACCTTC | CAWSPNTHNYGYTF
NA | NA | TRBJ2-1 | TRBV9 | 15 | TGTGCCAGCAGCGTAGGGGGGGGCCCCTTAAGTGAGCAGTTCTTC | CASSVGGGPLSEQFF
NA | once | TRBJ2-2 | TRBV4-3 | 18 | TGCGCCAGCAGCCAAACGTTTGTACGGGTGGTTGCGCCCGGGGAGCTGTTTTTT | CASSQTFVRVVAPGELFF
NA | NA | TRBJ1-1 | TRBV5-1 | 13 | TGCGCCAGCAGCTTACAGGGGAACACTGAAGCTTTCTTT | CASSLQGNTEAFF
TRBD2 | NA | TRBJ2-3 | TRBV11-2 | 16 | TGTGCCAGCAGCTTCATATCTAGCGGGGGAACAGATACGCAGTATTTT | CASSFISSGGTDTQYF
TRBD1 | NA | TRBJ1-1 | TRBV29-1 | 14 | TGCAGCGCCGCCTGGGACAGGGAAAACACTGAAGCTTTCTTT | CSAAWDRENTEAFF
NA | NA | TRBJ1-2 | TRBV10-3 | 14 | TGTGCCATCAGTGAGTGGACGGATAACTATGGCTACACCTTC | CAISEWTDNYGYTF
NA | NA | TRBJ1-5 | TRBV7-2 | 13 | TGTGCCAGCAGCCTATCTCTAAATCAGCCCCAGCATTTT | CASSLSLNQPQHF
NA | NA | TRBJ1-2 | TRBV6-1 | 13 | TGTGCCAGCGGGCCGTTGGGCCACTATGGCTACACCTTC | CASGPLGHYGYTF
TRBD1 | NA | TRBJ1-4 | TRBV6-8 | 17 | TGTGCCAGCAGCTCGCGGGACAGCCCGTACAAAAATGAAAAACTGTTTTTT | CASSSRDSPYKNEKLFF
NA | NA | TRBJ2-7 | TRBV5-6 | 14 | TGTGCCAGCAGCTTGCTGGCGGCCGCCTACGAGCAGTACTTC | CASSLLAAAYEQYF
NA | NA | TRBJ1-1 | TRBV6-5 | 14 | TGTGCCAGCAGTTCCCTTGGGATGAACACTGAAGCTTTCTTT | CASSSLGMNTEAFF
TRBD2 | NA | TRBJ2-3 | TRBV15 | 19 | TGTGCCACCAGCAGAGGCCCTCATGGGGCTAGCGGGATCACAGATACGCAGTATTTT | CATSRGPHGASGITDTQYF
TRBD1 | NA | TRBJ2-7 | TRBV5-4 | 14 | TGTGCCAGCAGCTTGGGGGGACAGATCTACGAGCAGTACTTC | CASSLGGQIYEQYF
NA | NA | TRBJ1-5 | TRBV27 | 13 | TGTGCCAGCGGGGGGGATAGCAATCAGCCCCAGCATTTT | CASGGDSNQPQHF
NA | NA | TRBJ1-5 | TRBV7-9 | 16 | TGTGCCAGCAGCTACGGGGGTCGGTCGGGCAATCAGCCCCAGCATTTT | CASSYGGRSGNQPQHF
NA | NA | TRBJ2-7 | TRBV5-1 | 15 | TGCGCCAGCACAAGGGGAACAGAGAGCTCCTACGAGCAGTACTTC | CASTRGTESSYEQYF
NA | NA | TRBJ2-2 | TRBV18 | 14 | TGTGCCAGCTCACCAGGAGGGAACACCGGGGAGCTGTTTTTT | CASSPGGNTGELFF
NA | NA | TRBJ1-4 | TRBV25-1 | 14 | TGTGCCAGCAGCAACAGCTTGAAGGTTGAAAAACTGTTTTTT | CASSNSLKVEKLFF
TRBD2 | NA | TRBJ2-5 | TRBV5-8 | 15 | TGTGCCAGCAGCCCACTAGCGGGGGGCGAGGAGACCCAGTACTTC | CASSPLAGGEETQYF
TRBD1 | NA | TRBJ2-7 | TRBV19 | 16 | TGTGCCAGTAGCTTACAAGGGGGCGCGAAAACCTACGAGCAGTACTTC | CASSLQGGAKTYEQYF
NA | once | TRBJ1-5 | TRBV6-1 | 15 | TGTGCCAGCATGTGGGGACTACTTGGCAATCAGCCCCAGCATTTT | CASMWGLLGNQPQHF
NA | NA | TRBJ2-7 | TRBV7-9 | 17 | TGTGCCAGCAGCTTAACTGAGATGGCAGGAACCTCCTACGAGCAGTACTTC | CASSLTEMAGTSYEQYF
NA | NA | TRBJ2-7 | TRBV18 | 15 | TGTGCCAGCTCAACGGACGGCCTAAATAGCTACGAGCAGTACTTC | CASSTDGLNSYEQYF